This entry lists 28 T cell receptor beta chains sequenced from one sample in a study of T-cell reconstitution after alpha-beta-depleted transplantation in children. Construction of the TCRbeta library involved unique molecular identifiers. TCRdb re-analysed the PCR reads in MiXCR, keeping a single row per CDR3 protein. This table holds a few hundred thousand distinct CDR3 sequences, approximately 12% found once. Here the sequenced sample was PBMCs, taken from the stem cell graft. These receptors were collected from a human donor who donated a stem cell graft to a child with Fanconi anemia.

The CDR3 bases are TGTGCCAGCAGTGTACAGATTTTCTCCTACAATGAGCAGTTCTTC. Translated: CASSVQIFSYNEQFF. This chain connects TRBV2 to TRBJ2-1, with no clear D. Trimming pared 4 bases from V and 0 bases from J, leaving 10 bases between. Germline V CDR1 and CDR2: SNHLY, FYNNEI. This CDR3 is built from 15 residues.

CDR3 DNA: TGTGCCAGCTCACCACGACTAGCTCTAGGCTATGAGCAGTTCTTC. It yields the protein CASSPRLALGYEQFF. The rearrangement uses TRBV18 and TRBJ2-1, with 7 bases identical to TRBD2. In germline, CDR1 is KGHSH, CDR2 LQKENI. After removal of 1 base from V and 8 bases from J, the junction contained 8 bases not matched to a gene. This CDR3 is built from 15 residues.

This clonotype was observed a handful of times. V is TRBV4-1 and J is TRBJ2-1; D may match TRBD1 or TRBD2 (6 bases each). Trimming took 4 bases from V and 2 from J, leaving 21 bases between them. Germline-derived CDR1 and CDR2 are MGHRA and YSYEKL. CDR3 length equals 18 residues. Here the CDR3 DNA reads TGCGCCAGCAGCCTCGCGATGGCGGGGACACCGACCTACAATGAGCAGTTCTTC. Its protein product is CASSLAMAGTPTYNEQFF.

This clonotype showed up many times. This chain connects TRBV20-1 to TRBJ2-3; D is perhaps TRBD1 or TRBD2 (5 bases each). Trimming took 5 bases from V and 0 from J, leaving 12 bases between them. CDR1 and CDR2 from the germline V gene are DFQATT and SNEGSKA (reference sequence). The CDR3 runs to 14 residues. CDR3 nucleotide sequence: TGCAGTGCTGTGGGGGTGCTTAGCACAGATACGCAGTATTTT. It encodes CSAVGVLSTDTQYF.

This rearrangement joins TRBV19 to TRBJ1-2; D might be TRBD1 (6 bases). The CDR3 runs to 16 residues. V lost 5 bases, J lost 4 bases, and 20 bases lay in between. Looked up from germline, CDR1 is LNHDA and CDR2 is SQIVND (reference sequence). CDR3 region: CASSSQDSFVGYGYTF. In nucleotides, the CDR3 is TGTGCCAGTAGTTCCCAGGACAGCTTCGTAGGCTATGGCTACACCTTC.

The V and J genes are TRBV9 and TRBJ2-2; possibly TRBD1 for D (6 bases). The CDR3 extends over 18 amino acids. The V end lost 4 bases, the J end lost 0 bases, and 19 bases lay between the germline ends. Germline-derived CDR1 and CDR2 are SGDLS and YYNGEE. The CDR3 here is CASSPSAGAYSNTGELFF. The CDR3 DNA reads TGTGCCAGCAGCCCGAGTGCAGGGGCCTATTCGAACACCGGGGAGCTGTTTTTT.

This clonotype was detected a few times. V gene TRBV5-6 combines with J gene TRBJ2-1, with 7 bases matching TRBD2. V dropped 2 bases and J dropped 7; count of bases not matched to a gene: 12. The CDR3 totals 16 residues. CDR1 and CDR2 (germline): SGHDT, YYEEEE. This chain's CDR3 is CASSLDRTSIFNEQFF. The CDR3 coding sequence is TGTGCCAGCAGCTTAGATAGGACTAGTATTTTTAATGAGCAGTTCTTC.

V is TRBV2 and J is TRBJ1-2, with D maybe TRBD1 (5 bases). V lost 5 bases and J 2 bases, leaving 12 bases between the germline ends. The CDR3 runs 14 residues. Per germline, CDR1 SNHLY and CDR2 FYNNEI. Written as DNA, the CDR3 is TGTGCCAGCAGTCCCACAGGCTTCAACTATGGCTACACCTTC. Encoded protein: CASSPTGFNYGYTF.

The sample holds many counts of this clonotype. The chain employs TRBV5-1 and TRBJ2-1, with 10 bases that match TRBD2. Germline V gene sequence: CDR1 SGHRS, CDR2 YFSETQ. V dropped 5 bases and J dropped 9; count of bases not matched to a gene: 11. This CDR3 spans 15 amino acids. The CDR3 loop reads CASSPEAGGLSEQFF. CDR3 DNA sequence: TGCGCCAGCAGTCCTGAAGCGGGGGGGCTAAGTGAGCAGTTCTTC.

The chain couples TRBV7-9 to TRBJ2-7; 7 bases align to TRBD1. This CDR3 spans 16 amino acids. The junction had 9 bases not matched to a gene; V was cut back by 4 bases and J by 0 bases. Germline assignment: CDR1 SEHNR and CDR2 FQNEAQ (reference sequence). The CDR3 is CASSWSPDRNSYEQYF. Written as DNA, the CDR3 is TGTGCCAGCAGCTGGAGTCCGGACAGGAACTCCTACGAGCAGTACTTC.

This clonotype appeared a single time. The genes are TRBV7-8 and TRBJ2-7; 7 nucleotides agree with TRBD1. Germline assignment: CDR1 SGHVS and CDR2 FQNEAQ. V shed 5 bases and J 6 bases; nucleotides not matched to a gene: 10. The CDR3 totals 14 residues. CDR3 loop: CASSLLDRESEQYV. The CDR3 coding sequence is TGTGCCAGCAGCCTTCTCGACAGGGAAAGCGAGCAGTACGTC.

A few counts support this clonotype. The chain employs TRBV28 and TRBJ2-5; 7 bases agree with TRBD1. V shed 2 bases and J 3 bases; nucleotides not matched to a gene: 6. CDR1 and CDR2 from the germline V gene are MDHEN and SYDVKM. This CDR3 is built from 15 residues. CDR3 amino acids: CASSLLVRGKETQYF. CDR3 DNA sequence: TGTGCCAGCAGTTTACTCGTCAGGGGGAAAGAGACCCAGTACTTC.

The gene calls are TRBV7-9 and TRBJ1-2; D remains ambiguous. In germline, CDR1 is SEHNR, CDR2 FQNEAQ (reference sequence). V shed 1 base and J shed 3 bases, with 9 bases lying between them. The CDR3 is made up of 14 amino acids. This CDR3 reads CASSLGIGDYGYTF. The DNA for the CDR3 is TGTGCCAGCAGCTTAGGTATAGGAGACTATGGCTACACCTTC.

This chain joins TRBV12-5 and TRBJ2-5, with D tentatively TRBD2 (5 bases). Germline V CDR1 and CDR2: LGHNT, FRNRAP. This CDR3 spans 14 amino acids. V gave up 4 bases and J gave up 4 bases, with 13 bases separating them. In nucleotides, the CDR3 is TGTGCTAGTGGTTGGGGTGAGGGTCGAGAGACCCAGTACTTC. Translated, it gives CASGWGEGRETQYF. The full variable domain, completed using reference TRBV12-5 and TRBJ2-5, is DARVTQTPRHKVTEMGQEVTMRCQPILGHNTVFWYRQTMMQGLELLAYFRNRAPLDDSGMPKDRFSAEMPDATLATLKIQPSEPRDSAVYFCASGWGEGRETQYFGPGTRLLVL.

This clonotype was seen a few times. The chain couples TRBV30 to TRBJ2-7, with 11 positions matching TRBD2. The CDR3 contains 14 residues. Unmatched junction bases numbered 0, after V lost 1 base and J lost 1 base. Germline assignment: CDR1 GTSNPN and CDR2 SVGIG (reference sequence). DNA for the CDR3: TGTGCCTGGAGTGGACTAGCGGGGTCCTACGAGCAGTACTTC. It translates to CAWSGLAGSYEQYF.

This clonotype was seen at least ten times. The chain employs TRBV20-1 and TRBJ2-2, with 7 nucleotides matching TRBD1. The CDR3 runs 15 residues. With V trimmed by 0 bases and J by 3 bases, 4 bases remained unmatched. Germline V gene lookup returns CDR1 DFQATT and CDR2 SNEGSKA (reference sequence). DNA of the CDR3: TGCAGTGCTAGAGAATGGGACAGAGACACCGGGGAGCTGTTTTTT. Amino acid sequence: CSAREWDRDTGELFF.

This clonotype was observed many times. The rearrangement uses TRBV27 and TRBJ1-6; 7 nucleotides align to TRBD1. The V gene end was trimmed by 8 bases and the J gene end by 8 bases; junction bases not matched to a gene: 6. Germline-derived CDR1 and CDR2 are MNHEY and SMNVEV (reference sequence). CDR3 length: 13 residues. The CDR3 DNA is TGTGCCAGCGGACAGGCCTGGGATTCACCCCTCCACTTT. Its translation is CASGQAWDSPLHF.

The chain couples TRBV28 to TRBJ2-1, with a possible D match to TRBD2 (5 bases). The CDR3 contains 14 residues. Germline V gene data show CDR1 as MDHEN and CDR2 as SYDVKM. The V end lost 7 bases, the J end lost 0 bases, and 10 bases lay between the germline ends. The CDR3 DNA follows: TGTGCCAGCATTCACCGGGACTCCTACAATGAGCAGTTCTTC. It translates to CASIHRDSYNEQFF.

This clonotype was picked up a small number of times. This chain joins TRBV19 and TRBJ2-1; 9 positions agree with TRBD1. V lost 4 bases to trimming and J lost 6 bases; unmatched junction nucleotides: 7. Germline CDR1 and CDR2: LNHDA and SQIVND (reference sequence). The CDR3 runs 15 residues. DNA of the CDR3: TGTGCCAGTAGTAAAGGGACAGGGTTTGGCAATGAGCAGTTCTTC. This translates into CASSKGTGFGNEQFF.

The chain couples TRBV6-1 to TRBJ1-5, with TRBD1 matching over 7 bases. After removal of 5 bases from V and 6 bases from J, the junction contained 19 bases not matched to a gene. There are 18 residues in the CDR3. CDR1 MNHNS and CDR2 SASEGT come from the germline V gene. CDR3 sequence: CASSRLTGLVELVQPQHF. The CDR3 DNA reads as TGTGCCAGCAGTCGCCTGACAGGGTTAGTCGAGTTAGTTCAGCCCCAGCATTTT.

This clonotype was counted a few times. V gene TRBV4-1 combines with J gene TRBJ2-1; D may correspond to TRBD1 or TRBD2 (6 bases each). V shed 1 base and J shed 8 bases, with 15 bases lying between them. The CDR3 runs 15 residues. Germline V gives CDR1 MGHRA, CDR2 YSYEKL. This CDR3 reads CASSQAGAPGDEQFF. CDR3 nucleotide sequence: TGCGCCAGCAGCCAAGCGGGGGCCCCGGGGGATGAGCAGTTCTTC.

This clonotype was counted many times. The genes are TRBV28 and TRBJ2-4; D unresolved. CDR1 and CDR2 (germline): MDHEN, SYDVKM. Between the trimmed V and J ends, which lost 8 bases and 0 bases, there was a span of 11 bases. The CDR3 runs to 14 residues. As DNA, the CDR3 is TGTGCCAGCGAGAGCCAACTAGCCAAAAACATTCAGTACTTC. Translation gives CASESQLAKNIQYF.

This clonotype was counted once. J is TRBJ2-3 and V is TRBV12-3 or TRBV12-4, with 9 bases lining up with TRBD1. The CDR3 length is 19 residues. V lost 7 bases and J lost 1; bases outside the gene matches: 18. The CDR3 DNA is TGTGCCAGCATCGGGGACAGGGATTTTACTAGTTTCGGCACAGATACGCAGTATTTT. It specifies CASIGDRDFTSFGTDTQYF.

The sample holds a few counts of this clonotype. The V gene is TRBV7-6, the J gene TRBJ2-5, with a tentative D call TRBD2 (6 bases). This CDR3 region has 11 residues. Germline CDR1 SGHVS, CDR2 FNYEAQ. The V end was cut by 5 bases, the J end by 9 bases, with 10 bases between. The CDR3 DNA is TGTGCCAGCAGCAACGGAGGGTCCCAGTACTTC. It specifies CASSNGGSQYF.

The chain links TRBV18 to TRBJ2-3; D uncertain. Germline-derived CDR1 and CDR2 are KGHSH and LQKENI. V lost 3 bases to trimming and J lost 3 bases, with 19 bases between them. This CDR3 region has 17 residues. As DNA, the CDR3 is TGTGCCAGCTCACCCCCTGGCGTAGCTCTCTCGACAGATACGCAGTATTTT. Amino acid sequence: CASSPPGVALSTDTQYF.

This clonotype was observed many times. This chain connects TRBV5-1 to TRBJ2-3; the D is unclear. The CDR3 runs to 13 residues. V lost 6 bases and J 0 bases, leaving 8 bases between the germline ends. CDR1 is SGHRS, CDR2 YFSETQ, per germline. Here the CDR3 reads CASNSASTDTQYF. CDR3 nucleotide sequence: TGCGCCAGCAACTCCGCCAGCACAGATACGCAGTATTTT.

The chain is built from TRBV20-1 and TRBJ2-1; D is possibly TRBD1 or TRBD2 (6 bases each). V was cut by 3 bases and J by 5 bases, with 14 bases left in between. Germline lookup yields CDR1 DFQATT and CDR2 SNEGSKA (reference sequence). The CDR3 spans 14 residues. This CDR3 is CSASDWGAHNEQFF. CDR3 DNA sequence: TGCAGTGCTAGTGATTGGGGGGCCCACAATGAGCAGTTCTTC.

The CDR3 region has the DNA TGTGCCACCAGCTGGACTAGCGGGGAGGATACGGAGCAGTTCTTC. This encodes CATSWTSGEDTEQFF. This rearrangement joins TRBV15 to TRBJ2-1, with 12 nucleotides matching TRBD2. With 5 bases clipped from V and 10 bases from J, the junction kept 9 bases outside the gene matches. The CDR3 runs 15 residues. CDR1 and CDR2 from the germline V gene are LNHNV and YYDKDF (reference sequence). The variable domain in full, completed from reference TRBV15 and TRBJ2-1, reads DAMVIQNPRYQVTQFGKPVTLSCSQTLNHNVMYWYQQKSSQAPKLLFHYYDKDFNNEADTPDNFQSRRPNTSFCFLDIRSPGLGDTAMYLCATSWTSGEDTEQFFGPGTRLTVL.